This is a list of T cell receptor beta chains from one sample in a study of identical twins. Each CDR3 protein is one row after TCRdb ran MiXCR on the 5' RACE reads. The data show roughly 240,000 distinct CDR3 sequences, 6% to 8% seen once. This sample was shared with a second study, whose subject was yellow fever vaccine responses in identical twins.

Sequencing was performed on CD8+ T cells sorted from blood. All receptors come from a woman aged 18-29 years in good health. Each CDR3 is given with its conserved first and last residue. D genes are given only for firm matches. Clone size is shown for a subset of rows, as once, few, many or a class of expanded clone.

V gene,clone size,J gene,D gene,CDR3 protein,CDR3 DNA
TRBV4-1,few,TRBJ2-2,TRBD2,CASSRLAVTNTGELFF,TGCGCCAGCAGCCGACTAGCGGTCACGAACACCGGGGAGCTGTTTTTT
TRBV5-1,many,TRBJ2-7,.,CASSFGMPYEQYF,TGCGCCAGCAGCTTTGGGATGCCCTACGAGCAGTACTTC
TRBV7-9,many,TRBJ2-7,.,CASSQQVSYEQYF,TGTGCCAGCAGCCAACAGGTCTCCTACGAGCAGTACTTC
TRBV4-1,many,TRBJ1-4,.,CASSQEEELFF,TGCGCCAGCAGCCAAGAGGAGGAACTGTTTTTT
TRBV5-1,many,TRBJ2-1,TRBD2,CASSLPGRGYNEQFF,TGCGCCAGCAGCTTACCAGGGAGGGGCTACAATGAGCAGTTCTTC
TRBV12-3/TRBV12-4,many,TRBJ2-1,TRBD2,CASSFRLAGGPYNEQFF,TGTGCCAGCAGTTTCAGACTAGCGGGAGGGCCGTACAATGAGCAGTTCTTC
TRBV12-3/TRBV12-4,many,TRBJ2-1,.,CASSLAGSSYNEQFF,TGTGCCAGCAGTTTGGCCGGGAGCTCCTACAATGAGCAGTTCTTC
TRBV2,once,TRBJ2-1,.,CASSVRQRGNEQFF,TGTGCCAGCAGTGTGAGGCAAAGGGGTAATGAGCAGTTCTTC
TRBV2,.,TRBJ2-7,TRBD2,CASSDAGDPAEQYF,TGTGCCAGCAGTGATGCGGGAGATCCTGCAGAGCAGTACTTC
TRBV7-7,few,TRBJ2-5,TRBD2,CASSTTSGSQETQYF,TGTGCCAGCAGCACGACTAGCGGATCCCAAGAGACCCAGTACTTC
TRBV4-1,few,TRBJ1-2,.,CASSQDGIRGYTF,TGCGCCAGCAGCCAAGATGGGATAAGAGGCTACACCTTC
TRBV7-9,few,TRBJ2-5,.,CASSTNREETQYF,TGTGCCAGCAGCACGAACAGAGAAGAGACCCAGTACTTC
TRBV7-9,.,TRBJ1-1,.,CVEVVENTEAFF,TGTGTGGAGGTCGTGGAAAACACTGAAGCTTTCTTT
TRBV13,many,TRBJ2-3,TRBD2,CASSSVPSGGVTDTQYF,TGTGCCAGCAGCTCCGTTCCTAGCGGGGGGGTCACAGATACGCAGTATTTT
TRBV7-9,few,TRBJ1-1,.,CASSLWGIQQNTEAFF,TGTGCCAGCAGCTTATGGGGTATACAGCAGAACACTGAAGCTTTCTTT
TRBV29-1,many,TRBJ2-7,TRBD2,CSVESGEGTYEQYF,TGCAGCGTTGAGAGCGGGGAAGGGACCTACGAGCAGTACTTC
TRBV28,many,TRBJ1-1,.,CASSLLAGYGINPTRNTEAFF,TGTGCCAGCAGTTTATTAGCAGGTTACGGGATCAACCCTACTAGGAACACTGAAGCTTTCTTT
TRBV7-9,few,TRBJ2-1,.,CASSLGGDRGNEQFF,TGTGCCAGCAGCTTAGGGGGGGACCGGGGCAATGAGCAGTTCTTC
TRBV20-1,few,TRBJ2-7,.,CSASQTRVLPQPYEQYF,TGCAGTGCTAGTCAAACTAGGGTTCTCCCCCAGCCCTACGAGCAGTACTTC
TRBV27,few,TRBJ1-5,.,CASSLSAGETNQPQHF,TGTGCCAGCAGTTTATCGGCAGGGGAAACCAATCAGCCCCAGCATTTT
TRBV27,many,TRBJ2-3,TRBD2,CASSSLWAFSGVGDTQYF,TGTGCCAGCAGCTCCCTTTGGGCGTTTAGCGGGGTGGGAGATACGCAGTATTTT
TRBV7-9,few,TRBJ2-5,TRBD2,CASSDRTSGQETQYF,TGTGCCAGCAGCGATCGGACTAGCGGGCAAGAGACCCAGTACTTC
TRBV4-1,few,TRBJ1-2,TRBD1,CASSQDHGTGDGYTF,TGCGCCAGCAGCCAAGATCACGGGACAGGGGATGGCTACACCTTC
TRBV12-3/TRBV12-4,many,TRBJ2-1,TRBD1,CASSSPDRAPYNEQFF,TGTGCCAGCTCCTCCCCCGACAGGGCCCCCTACAATGAGCAGTTCTTC
TRBV7-9,.,TRBJ2-5,TRBD1,CASSGGQGAFGETQYF,TGTGCCAGCAGCGGAGGTCAGGGGGCATTCGGAGAGACCCAGTACTTC
TRBV27,.,TRBJ1-1,.,CASSLREGRTEAFF,TGTGCCAGCAGTTTGAGAGAGGGCCGCACTGAAGCTTTCTTT
TRBV7-8,.,TRBJ2-7,TRBD2,CASSRTSGSEYEQYF,TGTGCCAGCAGTCGAACTAGCGGGTCGGAGTACGAGCAGTACTTC
TRBV6-5,.,TRBJ2-6,.,CASSFDSGANVLTF,TGTGCCAGCAGTTTTGACTCTGGGGCCAACGTCCTGACTTTC
TRBV27,.,TRBJ1-5,.,CASSLIWDQPQHF,TGTGCCAGCAGCCTAATCTGGGATCAGCCCCAGCATTTT
TRBV28,many,TRBJ2-7,.,CASSPNRINRETVFYEQYF,TGTGCCAGCAGTCCCAACAGAATCAACAGGGAGACGGTGTTCTACGAGCAGTACTTC
TRBV20-1,few,TRBJ2-5,TRBD1,CSAGDQGEETQYF,TGCAGTGCTGGAGACCAGGGGGAGGAGACCCAGTACTTC
TRBV5-1,many,TRBJ1-5,TRBD1,CASSSTPGQSQPQHF,TGCGCCAGCAGCTCCACCCCGGGACAGTCCCAGCCCCAGCATTTT
TRBV2,many,TRBJ1-2,.,CASSGRPNYGYTF,TGTGCCAGCAGCGGACGACCTAACTATGGCTACACCTTC
TRBV5-1,many,TRBJ1-1,TRBD1,CASSLEGGPNTEAFF,TGCGCCAGCAGCTTGGAAGGGGGCCCGAACACTGAAGCTTTCTTT
TRBV28,many,TRBJ1-5,.,CASSFVGVSNQPQHF,TGTGCCAGCAGTTTTGTGGGGGTAAGCAATCAGCCCCAGCATTTT
TRBV7-9,few,TRBJ2-7,.,CASSSRDWSSYEQYF,TGTGCCAGCAGCTCCCGGGACTGGAGCTCCTACGAGCAGTACTTC
TRBV29-1,many,TRBJ2-7,.,CSVEGYKGVGEQYF,TGCAGCGTTGAAGGGTACAAGGGGGTCGGCGAGCAGTACTTC
TRBV6-6,few,TRBJ1-5,TRBD1,CASMGQGDRPQHF,TGTGCCAGCATGGGACAGGGAGACCGGCCCCAGCATTTT
TRBV12-3/TRBV12-4,many,TRBJ2-7,TRBD2,CASSLSGISYEQYF,TGTGCCAGCAGTTTGAGCGGGATTTCCTACGAGCAGTACTTC
TRBV10-2,few,TRBJ2-1,.,CASSVGHIDEQFF,TGCGCCAGCAGTGTGGGCCACATAGATGAGCAGTTCTTC
TRBV4-1,.,TRBJ1-2,.,CASSHPQLGGGYTF,TGCGCCAGCAGCCACCCTCAGCTTGGGGGTGGCTACACCTTC
TRBV5-5,.,TRBJ2-5,TRBD2,CASSLETSGAQETQYF,TGTGCCAGCAGCCTCGAGACTAGCGGGGCCCAAGAGACCCAGTACTTC